This TCR beta chain was found in a study of Tregs in tolerant kidney transplant recipients (dated by TCRdb to between 2019 and 2020). Broadly, across the study: TCRbeta sequencing was used in the study to identify donor-specific regulatory T cells before combined kidney and bone marrow transplantation, and the identified cells were then tracked after transplant. In a few healthy controls, several methods of expanding Tregs specific for an allogeneic donor were compared by TCRbeta repertoire sequencing. The study at large found these results: Because only a small number of patients were included, the study had limitations, and the results will need to be validated in larger populations as well as under other immunosuppression protocols. Biological reproducibility was not directly addressed, though technical replication error appeared minimal. Expanding Tregs with activated donor B cells appeared to identify the most biologically relevant and donor-specific TCRbeta repertoire.

On this clone: Its antigen is currently not known. There are no base qualities to consult, and no much larger clone falls within one base.

Including the terminal cysteine and phenylalanine, the CDR3 comprises 14 residues. Of the read, only the CDR3 DNA is kept; its 42 bases are in frame from base 1. V is reduced by 4 bases and J by 2 bases, leaving a spacing of 11 bases between them. From a lookup of the germline V gene (reference sequence), CDR1 and CDR2 are SGHNT and YYREEE. Unstimulated Tregs (CD4+CD25+CD127-), CD4+ non-Tregs (CD4+CD25-), CD4 and CD8 cells were FACS-sorted from thawed PBMCs. Blood from healthy controls was obtained either from healthy volunteers or as purchased buffy coats. Healthy control blood was processed to PBMCs with a Ficoll density gradient and then cryopreserved, whereas patient PBMCs were collected both before and after transplant. For TCRbeta CDR3 sequencing, genomic DNA from the sorted cells was extracted using the QIAGEN DNeasy Blood and Tissue Kit. High-throughput TCRbeta CDR3 sequencing, including PCR amplification with bias correction and internal controls, was performed commercially through immunoSEQ. Regarding the original processing steps: Unique productive TCRbeta sequences were defined by CDR3 nucleotide sequence where primers matched, and otherwise by CDR3 amino acid sequence together with Vbeta and Jbeta genes. Sorting error was corrected by removing sequences shared between sorted populations at a frequency ratio of 2:1 or less, and the remaining shared sequences were assigned to the higher population. A sequence was defined as donor-reactive if the sequence was expanded at least 5-fold in CFSE-low cells compared with unstimulated cells and had a frequency of at least 0.01% in CFSE-low cells. Repertoire divergence was quantified by Jensen-Shannon divergence using the top 100 TCRbeta sequences ranked by frequency. When a sample had multiple sequencing runs, each run was corrected for sorting error separately and the runs were then pooled. TCRdb limited this immuneACCESS table to in-frame rearrangements with V and J called. A share of clones is missing; checked studies link under half to unresolved V genes, and the rest is unexplained. D and trimming come from the DNA, and the V and J calls and clone size come from that table. The sample profile shows some 110,000 clones; roughly 92% of them were found once. Over 0.5% of the sample lies in the top ten.

The sequence is built from TRBV5-4 and TRBJ2-3; TRBD2 is a possible D gene, resting on 5 matching bases. The TCR was taken from a human donor in good health. Material: CD4+ T cells from blood. The sequenced DNA is TGTGCCAGCAGCCTAAGGGAGTCCACAGATACGCAGTATTTT. Protein translation: CASSLRESTDTQYF. Beyond the CDR3, the reference TRBV5-4 and TRBJ2-3 genes provide the residues; the full variable domain reads: ETGVTQSPTHLIKTRGQQVTLRCSSQSGHNTVSWYQQALGQGPQFIFQYYREEENGRGNFPPRFSGLQFPNYSSELNVNALELDDSALYLCASSLRESTDTQYFGPGTRLTVL.